Below, one TCR beta chain is given with its context. No antigen is known for it. One end of the junction does not line up with germline, which may come from a read error. This sample stems from a study of control samples from healthy donors and cancer patients (dated by TCRdb to 2020 to 2021). Receptors were amplified or captured by the immunoSEQ multiplex PCR assay. Held by TCRdb, this immuneACCESS table contains in-frame sequences only and omits some clones. Under half of the omission traces to an unresolved V gene where checked; the cause of the rest is unknown. The sample data list 120,000 or so clones, and 90% to 95% of these were observed just once. More than 1.5% of the sample is in the top ten clones. The sequence derives from a man between 50 and 59 years old with head and neck cancer. Sequenced input: PBMCs.

The CDR3 has the sequence CATSAGGGGNQPQHF. The DNA is as follows: TGTGCCACCAGTGCCGGCGGGGGGGGGAATCAACCCCAGCATTTT. The V gene is TRBV24-1 and the J gene is TRBJ1-5; TRBD1 might be the D gene, on 5 matching bases. From the cysteine up to the phenylalanine, the CDR3 has a length of 15 residues. Only the CDR3 DNA is retained, 45 bases long and in frame from the first base. Reading the germline V gene gives CDR1 KGHDR and CDR2 SFDVKD.